The T cell receptor (beta chain) described here comes from a study of CXCR3-negative and CXCR3-positive naive CD8 T cells. Germline assignment: CDR1 SNHLY and CDR2 FYNNEI. This CDR3 region has 15 residues. Study results and caveats: The study found comparably high diversity in both naive subsets and much lower diversity in memory CD8+ cells. The study found more hydrophobic TRB CDR3s in CXCR3-positive naive cells than in CXCR3-negative naive cells. Similar TRBV-TRBJ usage characterized naive CXCR3-negative and CXCR3-positive cells; memory cells differed. Fresh PBMCs were used in most assays, and CXCR3 expression partially decreased after cryopreservation.

Remarks on this clonotype: Its antigen remains unknown.

UMI-labeled 5' RACE yielded the TRB cDNA libraries. From the 5' RACE reads, TCRdb lists one entry per CDR3 protein and no DNA. This sample contains tens of thousands of distinct CDR3 sequences. The sequence derives from a human donor in good health. Some clones in this sample may be carry-over from other donors' samples. The gene calls are TRBV2 and TRBJ1-1; the TRBD1 assignment by TCRdb is unverifiable without DNA. The sample comprised naive CXCR3+ CD8+ T cells from blood. Stated subset: CD45RO-CCR7+CD27+CD95- naive CD8+ T cells expressing CXCR3 (TNR3+). This chain's CDR3 is CASSEVGTGHREAFF.